A selection of T cell receptor beta chains follows, all from one sample in a study of blood T cell repertoires in COVID-19. The assay was immunoSEQ multiplex PCR, and TCRdb's table has in-frame clones only and misses some. The table lists 60,000 to 70,000 clones, approximately 86% of them singletons, with 5% to 8% in the top ten. Sequenced sample: peripheral blood. The source is a man between 60 and 70 years old with acute or convalescent COVID-19. Each CDR3 is given with its conserved first and last residue. A D gene is named only where the DNA matches it firmly. The size entry is marked missing in some rows and otherwise reads once, few, many or a size class.

J gene | D gene | clone size | V gene | CDR3 protein | CDR3 DNA
TRBJ1-1 | TRBD1 | once | TRBV6-2/TRBV6-3 | CASSYTGGKSTEAFF | TGTGCCAGCAGTTACACAGGGGGCAAGAGCACTGAAGCTTTCTTT
TRBJ1-5 | NA | NA | TRBV24-1 | CATSDLPNRKSGGQPQHF | TGTGCCACCAGTGATTTGCCGAATAGGAAATCGGGGGGTCAGCCCCAGCATTTT
TRBJ2-1 | TRBD2 | NA | TRBV11-2 | CASSLSSGGYNEQFF | TGTGCCAGCAGCTTATCTAGCGGGGGGTACAATGAGCAGTTCTTC
TRBJ1-1 | NA | NA | TRBV10-3 | CAISEPGKSNTEAFF | TGTGCCATCAGTGAGCCAGGGAAGTCGAACACTGAAGCTTTCTTT
TRBJ1-1 | NA | NA | TRBV28 | CASSLLEAAFF | TGTGCCAGCAGTTTATTGGAGGCCGCTTTCTTT
TRBJ2-2 | TRBD1 | NA | TRBV30 | CAWSKGARTGELFF | TGTGCCTGGTCCAAGGGGGCGCGAACCGGGGAGCTGTTTTTT
TRBJ1-5 | NA | NA | TRBV21-1 | CASSLGTGVNQPQHF | TGTGCCAGCAGCCTGGGGACAGGGGTTAATCAGCCCCAGCATTTT
TRBJ1-2 | NA | NA | TRBV5-4 | CASSLSSNYGYTF | TGTGCCAGCAGCTTGTCATCTAACTATGGCTACACCTTC
TRBJ1-6 | TRBD1 | once | TRBV13 | CASSLTTGDSPLHF | TGTGCCAGCAGCCTAACCACAGGGGATTCACCCCTCCACTTT
TRBJ1-1 | NA | NA | TRBV5-4 | CASSRTGGMNTEAFF | TGTGCCAGCAGCCGAACGGGGGGAATGAACACTGAAGCTTTCTTT
TRBJ2-3 | TRBD1 | NA | TRBV6-2/TRBV6-3 | CASSYAGGDLTDTQYF | TGTGCCAGCAGCTATGCAGGGGGCGACCTCACAGATACGCAGTATTTT
TRBJ2-5 | TRBD1 | few | TRBV4-2 | CASSQRQGDQETQYF | TGTGCCAGCAGCCAACGACAGGGGGACCAAGAGACCCAGTACTTC
TRBJ1-5 | NA | NA | TRBV21-1 | CWGRFPPESNQPQHF | TGTTGGGGCAGGTTTCCCCCAGAGAGCAATCAGCCCCAGCATTTT
TRBJ1-1 | TRBD1 | NA | TRBV7-9 | CASSLGQGLGLLTEAFF | TGTGCCAGCAGCCTGGGACAGGGGCTTGGTTTGCTCACTGAAGCTTTCTTT
TRBJ1-6 | NA | NA | TRBV5-6 | CASSLLSSYNSPLHF | TGTGCCAGCAGCTTGCTGAGCTCCTATAATTCACCCCTCCACTTT
TRBJ2-1 | NA | NA | TRBV4-1 | CASSQVDMGFSYNEQFF | TGCGCCAGCAGCCAAGTTGATATGGGCTTTTCCTACAATGAGCAGTTCTTC
TRBJ1-2 | NA | NA | TRBV6-5 | CASSSRFYGYTF | TGTGCCAGCAGTTCGAGATTCTATGGCTACACCTTC
TRBJ1-4 | TRBD1 | once | TRBV7-2 | CASSRDRDGEKLFF | TGTGCCAGCAGCCGGGACAGGGATGGGGAAAAACTGTTTTTT
TRBJ1-4 | NA | NA | TRBV5-5 | CASSFGQPNEKLFF | TGTGCCAGCAGCTTCGGACAGCCTAATGAAAAACTGTTTTTT
TRBJ1-1 | NA | NA | TRBV5-1 | CASSLAGGNTEAFF | TGCGCCAGCAGCTTGGCGGGGGGCAACACTGAAGCTTTCTTT
TRBJ1-4 | NA | NA | TRBV5-8 | CASATGASNEKLFF | TGTGCCAGCGCCACCGGAGCTTCTAATGAAAAACTGTTTTTT
TRBJ2-7 | NA | NA | TRBV7-2 | CASSLVPRNEQYF | TGTGCCAGCAGCTTAGTCCCTAGGAACGAGCAGTACTTC
TRBJ1-2 | NA | NA | TRBV7-9 | CASSLDSVTTTNYGYTF | TGTGCCAGCAGCTTAGATTCAGTCACCACCACTAACTATGGCTACACCTTC
TRBJ2-7 | NA | NA | TRBV29-1 | CSVGGQGSYEQYF | TGCAGCGTTGGGGGGCAGGGTTCCTACGAGCAGTACTTC
TRBJ1-1 | NA | NA | TRBV28 | CASSPSGDSSEAFF | TGTGCCAGCAGTCCCTCGGGCGACAGTAGTGAAGCTTTCTTT
TRBJ1-6 | NA | NA | TRBV13 | CASTHRSYNSPLHF | TGTGCCAGCACCCACAGGTCTTATAATTCACCCCTCCACTTT
TRBJ1-1 | TRBD1 | few | TRBV2 | CASTSQGTDEAFF | TGTGCCAGCACCTCCCAAGGGACAGATGAAGCTTTCTTT
TRBJ1-1 | NA | NA | TRBV2 | CASSDRGLLNTEAFF | TGTGCCAGCAGTGACCGAGGACTCCTGAACACTGAAGCTTTCTTT
TRBJ1-2 | TRBD1 | NA | TRBV27 | CASSLDRDEGYTF | TGTGCCAGCAGTCTAGACAGGGATGAAGGCTACACCTTC
TRBJ1-6 | NA | NA | TRBV12-3/TRBV12-4 | CASSQTYNSPLHF | TGTGCCAGCAGTCAGACTTATAATTCACCCCTCCACTTT
TRBJ1-2 | TRBD1 | NA | TRBV5-1 | CASSLYRGGDYGYTF | TGCGCCAGCAGCTTGTACAGGGGGGGCGACTATGGCTACACCTTC
TRBJ1-5 | TRBD1 | NA | TRBV2 | CASSTNRGGSNQPQHF | TGTGCCAGCAGTACCAACAGGGGTGGGAGCAATCAGCCCCAGCATTTT
TRBJ2-5 | TRBD2 | NA | TRBV5-1 | CASSPTTSGGAPETQYF | TGCGCCAGCAGCCCTACGACTAGCGGGGGGGCGCCAGAGACCCAGTACTTC
TRBJ1-2 | NA | NA | TRBV7-2 | CASSLAQNYGYTF | TGTGCCAGCAGCTTAGCTCAGAACTATGGCTACACCTTC
TRBJ1-3 | NA | NA | TRBV13 | CASSLQGGNTIYF | TGTGCCAGCAGCTTACAGGGGGGAAACACCATATATTTT
TRBJ1-1 | NA | NA | TRBV7-6 | CASSLRGWGPGEMNTEAFF | TGTGCCAGCAGCTTACGGGGATGGGGTCCCGGGGAGATGAACACTGAAGCTTTCTTT
TRBJ2-1 | TRBD2 | NA | TRBV6-5 | CASSYRTSGGEQFF | TGTGCCAGCAGTTACAGGACTAGCGGGGGCGAGCAGTTCTTC
TRBJ1-6 | NA | NA | TRBV30 | CAWSVQAGAVSPLHF | TGTGCCTGGAGTGTACAGGCAGGGGCGGTTTCACCCCTCCACTTT
TRBJ1-1 | NA | NA | TRBV29-1 | CSVDRADTEAFF | TGCAGCGTTGACAGGGCGGACACTGAAGCTTTCTTT
TRBJ2-5 | NA | NA | TRBV19 | CASSFRQSAETQYF | TGTGCCAGTAGTTTCCGACAGTCGGCAGAGACCCAGTACTTC
TRBJ2-2 | TRBD1 | NA | TRBV4-3 | CASSPQGVGELFF | TGCGCCAGCAGCCCCCAGGGGGTCGGGGAGCTGTTTTTT
TRBJ1-1 | NA | few | TRBV18 | CASSPQTTDMNTEAFF | TGTGCCAGCTCACCACAGACCACAGACATGAACACTGAAGCTTTCTTT
TRBJ2-1 | NA | NA | TRBV4-1 | CASSQEGTGSSYNEQFF | TGCGCCAGCAGCCAAGAAGGAACGGGGAGCTCCTACAATGAGCAGTTCTTC
TRBJ2-5 | TRBD1 | NA | TRBV5-6 | CASSLVTGAKQETQYF | TGTGCCAGCAGCTTGGTTACAGGGGCGAAGCAAGAGACCCAGTACTTC
TRBJ1-2 | NA | NA | TRBV3-1/TRBV3-2 | CASSQNRADGYTF | TGTGCCAGCAGCCAAAACAGGGCTGATGGCTACACCTTC
TRBJ2-7 | NA | NA | TRBV5-1 | CASGTGTYEQYF | TGCGCCAGCGGTACAGGGACCTACGAGCAGTACTTC
TRBJ2-5 | NA | NA | TRBV6-2/TRBV6-3 | CASSDGEWETQYF | TGTGCCAGCAGTGACGGGGAGTGGGAGACCCAGTACTTC
TRBJ1-2 | NA | NA | TRBV18 | CASSPGSYGYTF | TGTGCCAGCTCACCCGGGAGCTATGGCTACACCTTC
TRBJ1-1 | TRBD1 | NA | TRBV14 | CASSQPTGDGAEAFF | TGTGCCAGCAGCCAACCTACAGGGGACGGGGCTGAAGCTTTCTTT